There are many counts of the clone carrying this T cell receptor (beta chain). Its antigen is as yet unknown. This sample stems from a study of regulatory T cells in long-lasting Graves disease. Regarding the study as a whole: Accuracy may have suffered from the small sample size. Whereas 966 public clonotypes were shared by new patients, persistent patients shared more, at 2,500 to 3,500. With persistent disease, TRBV28, TRBJ1-2 and TRBJ2-5 were the favored segments.

Time point indicated: newly diagnosed GD, antithyroid drugs for less than 3 months. From RNA extracted from PBMCs, the TCR library was made. Libraries of TCR beta came from iRepertoire HTBI primers plus Arm-PCR of CDR3 regions. Study processing details: Looking across samples, the authors found 62 TRBV and 14 to 15 TRBJ segments. Via MiXCR, TCRdb re-called the multiplex PCR reads, giving one row per CDR3 protein. These V and J calls derive from TCRdb rather than the authors' analysis. The table lists hundreds of thousands of distinct CDR3 sequences, approximately 12% of them singletons. Per the germline V gene, CDR1 is MNHEY and CDR2 is SMNVEV (reference sequence). This CDR3 contains 14 residues. Trimming took 5 bases from V and 5 from J, leaving 16 bases between them. Separately, the same data were catalogued under a study of T cells in Graves' hyperthyroidism and ophthalmopathy.

The sequencing here drew on peripheral blood mononuclear cells (PBMCs), taken at new diagnosis, from a patient treated with antithyroid drugs. The clonotype comes from a man aged 30 to 45 with Graves disease. The rearrangement joins TRBV27 to TRBJ2-7; unclear D gene. The CDR3 spells CASSASRARNEQYF. DNA of the CDR3: TGTGCCAGCAGTGCGTCTAGAGCTCGGAACGAGCAGTACTTC.